This T cell receptor beta chain was recovered during a study of T cells in tuberculosis. Trimming took off 0 bases at V and 2 bases at J, with 5 bases between the two ends. The CDR3 is 14 amino acids. Germline CDR1 is SGDLS and CDR2 is YYNGEE. Clones were read by immunoSEQ multiplex PCR, and TCRdb kept only the in-frame ones, dropping some. The table records roughly 34,000 clones, roughly 95% of them present only once. Of note for this clone: Its antigen remains unidentified.

Study conclusions and caveats: The TCR-beta difference was not significant; alpha differences partly reflected length. Smaller distances to GMM-specific TCRs suggested their expansion in active tuberculosis.

The sample was PBMCs. The gene calls are TRBV9 and TRBJ2-2, with D uncertain. This receptor was taken from a donor aged 10-29 years with latent tuberculosis or without tuberculosis infection. The CDR3 protein is CASSVATNTGELFF. The CDR3 region has the DNA TGTGCCAGCAGCGTAGCTACTAACACCGGGGAGCTGTTTTTT.